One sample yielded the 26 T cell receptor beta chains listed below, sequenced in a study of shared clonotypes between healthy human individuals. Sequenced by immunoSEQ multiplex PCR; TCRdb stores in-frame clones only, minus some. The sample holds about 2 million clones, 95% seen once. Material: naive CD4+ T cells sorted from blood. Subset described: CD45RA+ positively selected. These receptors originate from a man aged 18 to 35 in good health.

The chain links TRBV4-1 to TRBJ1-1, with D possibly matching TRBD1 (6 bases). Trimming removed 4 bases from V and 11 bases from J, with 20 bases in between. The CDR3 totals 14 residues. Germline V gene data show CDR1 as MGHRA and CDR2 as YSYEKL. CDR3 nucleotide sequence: TGCGCCAGCAGCCCGGACAGAGTCGCGCGTGAGGCTTTCTTT. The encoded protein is CASSPDRVAREAFF.

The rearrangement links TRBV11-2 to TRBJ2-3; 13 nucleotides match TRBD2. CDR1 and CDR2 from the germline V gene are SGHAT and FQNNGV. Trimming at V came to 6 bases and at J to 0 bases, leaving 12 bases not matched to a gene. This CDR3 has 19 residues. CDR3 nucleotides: TGTGCCAGCAGTAGGGGAACCGGGACTAGCGGGATTAGCACAGATACGCAGTATTTT. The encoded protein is CASSRGTGTSGISTDTQYF.

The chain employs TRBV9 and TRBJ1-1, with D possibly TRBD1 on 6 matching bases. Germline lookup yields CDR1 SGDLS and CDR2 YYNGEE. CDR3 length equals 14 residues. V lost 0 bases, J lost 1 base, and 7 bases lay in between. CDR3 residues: CASSVEDRNTEAFF. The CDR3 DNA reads TGTGCCAGCAGCGTAGAGGACAGGAACACTGAAGCTTTCTTT.

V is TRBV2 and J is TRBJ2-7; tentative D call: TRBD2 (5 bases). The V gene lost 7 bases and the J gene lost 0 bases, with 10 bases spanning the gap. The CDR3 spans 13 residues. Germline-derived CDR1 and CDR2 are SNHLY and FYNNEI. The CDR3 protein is CASMRVSSYEQYF. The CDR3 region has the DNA TGTGCCAGCATGAGGGTTAGCTCCTACGAGCAGTACTTC.

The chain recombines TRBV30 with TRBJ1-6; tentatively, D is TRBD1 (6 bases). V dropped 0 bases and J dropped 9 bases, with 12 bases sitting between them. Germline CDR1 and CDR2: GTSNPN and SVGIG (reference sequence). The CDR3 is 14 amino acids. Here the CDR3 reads CAWSVQGKGSPLHF. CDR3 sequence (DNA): TGTGCCTGGAGTGTACAGGGAAAAGGTTCACCCCTCCACTTT.

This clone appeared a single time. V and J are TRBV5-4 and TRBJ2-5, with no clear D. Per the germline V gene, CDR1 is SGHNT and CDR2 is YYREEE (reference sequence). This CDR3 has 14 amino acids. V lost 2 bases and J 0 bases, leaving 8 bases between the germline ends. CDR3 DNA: TGTGCCAGCAGCTTTGGGCGAGACCAAGAGACCCAGTACTTC. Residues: CASSFGRDQETQYF.

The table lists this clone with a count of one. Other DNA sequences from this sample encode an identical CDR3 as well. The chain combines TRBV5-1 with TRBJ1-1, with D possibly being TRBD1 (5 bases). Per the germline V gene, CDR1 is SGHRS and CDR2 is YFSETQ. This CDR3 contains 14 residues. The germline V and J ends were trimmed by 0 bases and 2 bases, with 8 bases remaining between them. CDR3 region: CASSLGRGNTEAFF. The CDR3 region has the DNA TGCGCCAGCAGCTTGGGGAGGGGAAACACTGAAGCTTTCTTT.

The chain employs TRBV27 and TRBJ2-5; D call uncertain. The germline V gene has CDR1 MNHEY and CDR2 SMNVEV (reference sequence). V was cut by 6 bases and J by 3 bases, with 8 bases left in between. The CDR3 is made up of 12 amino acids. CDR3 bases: TGTGCCAGCAGCTTCCCCGAAGAGACCCAGTACTTC. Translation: CASSFPEETQYF.

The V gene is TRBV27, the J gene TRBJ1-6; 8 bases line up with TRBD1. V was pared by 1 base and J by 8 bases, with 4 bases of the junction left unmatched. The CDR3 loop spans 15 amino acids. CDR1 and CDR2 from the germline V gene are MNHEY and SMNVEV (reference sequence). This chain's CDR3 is CASSLFGTGDSPLHF. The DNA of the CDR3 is TGTGCCAGCAGTTTATTCGGGACAGGAGATTCACCCCTCCACTTT.

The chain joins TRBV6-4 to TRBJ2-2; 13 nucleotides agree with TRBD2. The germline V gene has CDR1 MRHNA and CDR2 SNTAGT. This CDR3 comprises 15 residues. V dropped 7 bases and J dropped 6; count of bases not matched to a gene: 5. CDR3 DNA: TGTGCCAGCAACAGACTAGCGGGAGGCGCCGGGGAGCTGTTTTTT. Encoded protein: CASNRLAGGAGELFF.

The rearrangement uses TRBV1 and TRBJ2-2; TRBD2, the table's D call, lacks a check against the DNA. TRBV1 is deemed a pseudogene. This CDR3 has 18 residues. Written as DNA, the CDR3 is TGCACCAGCAGCCAAGATAAGAACTCCTCTATGGGGAGCGGGGAGCTGTTTTTT. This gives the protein CTSSQDKNSSMGSGELFF.

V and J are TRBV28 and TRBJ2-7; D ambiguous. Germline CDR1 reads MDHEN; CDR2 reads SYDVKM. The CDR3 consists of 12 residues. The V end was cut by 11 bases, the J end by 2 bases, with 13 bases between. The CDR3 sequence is CALGNSPYEQYF. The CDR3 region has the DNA TGTGCCTTAGGGAATTCCCCCTACGAGCAGTACTTC.

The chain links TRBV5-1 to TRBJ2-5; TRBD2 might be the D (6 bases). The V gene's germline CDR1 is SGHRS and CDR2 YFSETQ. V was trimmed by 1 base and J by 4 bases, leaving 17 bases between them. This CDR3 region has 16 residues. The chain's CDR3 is CASSLIGTPGGETQYF. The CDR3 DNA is TGCGCCAGCAGCTTGATAGGGACTCCCGGTGGAGAGACCCAGTACTTC.

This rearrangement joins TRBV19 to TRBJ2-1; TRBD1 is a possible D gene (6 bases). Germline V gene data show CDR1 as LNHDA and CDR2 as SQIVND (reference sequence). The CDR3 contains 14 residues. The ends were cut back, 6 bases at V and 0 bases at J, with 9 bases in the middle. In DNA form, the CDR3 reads TGTGCCAGTAGCACAGGGTCCTCCTACAATGAGCAGTTCTTC. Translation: CASSTGSSYNEQFF.

CDR3 nucleotides: TGCGCCAGCAGCCAATACTACACCGGGGAGCTGTTTTTT. It codes for CASSQYYTGELFF. The genes are TRBV4-3 and TRBJ2-2; no definite D call. CDR1 and CDR2 (germline): LGHNA, YSLEER. CDR3 length equals 13 residues. Trimming took 2 bases from V and 3 from J, leaving 4 bases between them.

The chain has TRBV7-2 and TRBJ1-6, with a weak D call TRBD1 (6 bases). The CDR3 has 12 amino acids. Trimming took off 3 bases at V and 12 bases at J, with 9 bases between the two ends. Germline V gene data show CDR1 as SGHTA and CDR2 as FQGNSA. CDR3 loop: CASSFLQGPLHF. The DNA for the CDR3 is TGTGCCAGCAGCTTCCTACAGGGACCCCTCCACTTT.

CDR3 nucleotide sequence: TGTGCCAGCAGTCTCTGGGTACGCATAGTCCATGAGCAGTTCTTC. Translation: CASSLWVRIVHEQFF. J is TRBJ2-1 and V is TRBV6-5, with D uncertain. V was clipped by 5 bases and J by 8 bases, with 19 bases between them. Germline assignment: CDR1 MNHEY and CDR2 SVGAGI. This CDR3 spans 15 amino acids.

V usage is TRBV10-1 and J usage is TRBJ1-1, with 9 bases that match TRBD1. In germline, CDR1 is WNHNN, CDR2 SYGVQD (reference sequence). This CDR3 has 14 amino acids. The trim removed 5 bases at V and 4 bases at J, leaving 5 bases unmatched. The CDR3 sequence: CASSPGTGLTEAFF. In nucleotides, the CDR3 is TGCGCCAGCAGTCCCGGGACAGGGCTCACTGAAGCTTTCTTT.

The CDR3 sequence: CASSLGGQGFDGYTF. CDR3 DNA: TGCGCCAGCAGCTTGGGGGGACAGGGTTTCGATGGCTACACCTTC. The chain carries TRBV5-1 and TRBJ1-2, with 9 bases fitting TRBD1. Trimming removed 0 bases from V and 6 bases from J; junction bases left unmatched: 6. The V gene's germline CDR1 is SGHRS and CDR2 YFSETQ. The CDR3 length is 15 residues.

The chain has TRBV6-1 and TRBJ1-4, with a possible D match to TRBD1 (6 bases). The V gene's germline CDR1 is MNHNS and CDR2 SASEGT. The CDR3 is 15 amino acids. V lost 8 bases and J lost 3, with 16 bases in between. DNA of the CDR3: TGTGCCAGCGCCATAGAGGGGGGCCCTAATGAAAAACTGTTTTTT. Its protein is CASAIEGGPNEKLFF.

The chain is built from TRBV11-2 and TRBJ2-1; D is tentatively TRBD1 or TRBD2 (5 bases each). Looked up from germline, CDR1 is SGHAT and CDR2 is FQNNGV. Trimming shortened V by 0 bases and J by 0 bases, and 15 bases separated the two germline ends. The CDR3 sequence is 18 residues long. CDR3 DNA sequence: TGTGCCAGCAGCTTAGATCGGTTGTGGGGGAGCTCCTACAATGAGCAGTTCTTC. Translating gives CASSLDRLWGSSYNEQFF.

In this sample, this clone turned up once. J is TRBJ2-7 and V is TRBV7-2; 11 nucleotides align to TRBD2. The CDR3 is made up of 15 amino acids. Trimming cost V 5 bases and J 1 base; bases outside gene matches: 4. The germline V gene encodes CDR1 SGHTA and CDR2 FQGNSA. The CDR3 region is CASSARLAGSYEQYF. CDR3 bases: TGTGCCAGCAGCGCAAGACTAGCGGGATCCTACGAGCAGTACTTC.

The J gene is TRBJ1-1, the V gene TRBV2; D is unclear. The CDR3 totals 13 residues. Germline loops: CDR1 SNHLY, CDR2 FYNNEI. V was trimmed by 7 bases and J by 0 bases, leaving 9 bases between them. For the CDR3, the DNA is TGTGCCAGCACCCCGACGGTGAACACTGAAGCTTTCTTT. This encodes CASTPTVNTEAFF.

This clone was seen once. CDR3 residues: CASSETGRSNEKLFF. The CDR3 DNA reads as TGTGCCAGCAGCGAAACAGGCCGTTCTAATGAAAAACTGTTTTTT. This chain joins TRBV9 and TRBJ1-4; a possible D gene is TRBD1 (5 bases). V lost 3 bases, J lost 3 bases, and 12 bases lay in between. The CDR3 sequence is 15 residues long. CDR1 SGDLS and CDR2 YYNGEE come from the germline V gene. The full variable domain, its missing parts supplied by reference TRBV9 and TRBJ1-4, is DSGVTQTPKHLITATGQRVTLRCSPRSGDLSVYWYQQSLDQGLQFLIQYYNGEERAKGNILERFSAQQFPDLHSELNLSSLELGDSALYFCASSETGRSNEKLFFGSGTQLSVL.

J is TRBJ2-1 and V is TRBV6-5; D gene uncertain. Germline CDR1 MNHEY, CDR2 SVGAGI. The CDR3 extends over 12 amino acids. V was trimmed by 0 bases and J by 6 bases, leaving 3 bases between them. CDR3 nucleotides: TGTGCCAGCAGTTACTCGAGCAATGAGCAGTTCTTC. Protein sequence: CASSYSSNEQFF.

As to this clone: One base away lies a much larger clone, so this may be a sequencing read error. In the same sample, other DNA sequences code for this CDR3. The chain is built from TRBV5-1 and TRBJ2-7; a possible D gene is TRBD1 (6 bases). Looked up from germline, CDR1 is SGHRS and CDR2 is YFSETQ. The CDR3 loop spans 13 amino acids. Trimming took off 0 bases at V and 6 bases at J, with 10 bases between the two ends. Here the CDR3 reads CASSLDRVGEQYF. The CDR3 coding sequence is TGCGCCAGCAGCTTGGACAGGGTTGGCGAGCAGTACTTC.